The 27 T cell receptor beta chains presented below share a single source sample, sequenced in a study of T cells in localized non-small cell lung cancer. Using immunoSEQ multiplex PCR, the repertoire was profiled, and TCRdb retains in-frame clones only, with some absent. The repertoire holds about 130,000 clones, with roughly nine tenths as singletons. Sequenced here: peripheral blood, sampled before any cancer treatment. The source of these receptors is a female donor aged 60 or older with stage I lung adenocarcinoma.

This clone appeared a single time. J is TRBJ2-7 and V is TRBV5-6; 7 positions agree with TRBD2. CDR1 and CDR2 (germline): SGHDT, YYEEEE. V lost 0 bases and J lost 0; bases outside the gene matches: 12. The CDR3 has 18 residues. The CDR3 nucleotides read TGTGCCAGCAGCTTGGGAGGAGGGCTAGCGGATCTCTCCTACGAGCAGTACTTC. This codes for CASSLGGGLADLSYEQYF.

The chain employs TRBV7-3 and TRBJ2-2, with 10 bases fitting TRBD2. This CDR3 is 17 amino acids long. V lost 5 bases to trimming and J lost 1 base; unmatched junction nucleotides: 7. The germline gives CDR1 SGHTA, CDR2 FQGTGA. CDR3 DNA sequence: TGTGCCAGCAGCCTAATCCCTAGCGGGAGGAACACCGGGGAGCTGTTTTTT. As protein: CASSLIPSGRNTGELFF.

This chain connects TRBV10-1 to TRBJ2-7; 15 positions agree with TRBD2. The CDR3 consists of 18 residues. CDR1 is WNHNN and CDR2 is SYGVQD in the germline V gene (reference sequence). The trim removed 6 bases at V and 1 base at J, leaving 10 bases unmatched. The CDR3 bases are TGCGCCAGCAGCCCGGTCGGACTAGCGGGAGGGAAATCCTACGAGCAGTACTTC. As protein: CASSPVGLAGGKSYEQYF.

This sequence joins TRBV4-1 and TRBJ1-2, with D unclear. CDR1 MGHRA and CDR2 YSYEKL come from the germline V gene. This CDR3 comprises 14 residues. The germline V and J ends were trimmed by 0 bases and 3 bases, with 8 bases remaining between them. The DNA of the CDR3 is TGCGCCAGCAGCCAAGATGCCTTCGACTATGGCTACACCTTC. It translates to CASSQDAFDYGYTF.

The rearrangement uses TRBV6-1 and TRBJ2-7, with D possibly being TRBD2 (5 bases). Germline lookup yields CDR1 MNHNS and CDR2 SASEGT. CDR3 length equals 11 residues. Trimming stripped 10 bases from V and 4 bases from J, with 11 bases between. The CDR3 loop is CATGTGYEQYF. The DNA of the CDR3 is TGTGCCACCGGAACGGGATACGAGCAGTACTTC.

The CDR3 nucleotides read TGTGCCAGCAGCGTAGGGGACTTTGGGGATGGGGGCTACACCTTC. It specifies CASSVGDFGDGGYTF. This chain joins TRBV9 and TRBJ1-2; weak D call: TRBD1 (5 bases). The CDR3 is made up of 15 amino acids. V lost 0 bases, J lost 8 bases, and 17 bases lay in between. Germline V lookup: CDR1 SGDLS, CDR2 YYNGEE.

The V and J genes are TRBV2 and TRBJ2-2; 7 bases are a match to TRBD1. The CDR3 extends over 13 amino acids. V shed 6 bases and J 5 bases; nucleotides not matched to a gene: 3. CDR1 is SNHLY, CDR2 FYNNEI, per germline. CDR3 loop: CASRQQGTGELFF. The DNA of the CDR3 is TGTGCCAGCAGACAACAGGGGACCGGGGAGCTGTTTTTT.

The rearrangement joins TRBV11-2 to TRBJ2-1, with D perhaps TRBD1 or TRBD2 (6 bases each). CDR1 SGHAT and CDR2 FQNNGV come from the germline V gene. This CDR3 is 14 amino acids long. Trimming removed 4 bases from V and 8 bases from J, with 15 bases in between. The CDR3 nucleotides read TGTGCCAGCAGCTGGGGGGCAGCTAGCTATGAGCAGTTCTTC. Translation: CASSWGAASYEQFF.

In this sample, this clone turned up once. The chain uses TRBV6-6 and TRBJ1-2, with TRBD1 matching 8 bases. The V gene end was trimmed by 0 bases and the J gene end by 8 bases; junction bases not matched to a gene: 8. The CDR3 runs to 15 residues. Germline CDR1 is MNHNY and CDR2 is SVGAGI (reference sequence). CDR3 nucleotides: TGTGCCAGCAGTTACTCGAGTGCAGGGGGCCGGGGCTACACCTTC. Residues: CASSYSSAGGRGYTF.

This clone has only a few counts. The CDR3 here is CSAITGGYTF. CDR3 in DNA: TGCAGTGCTATTACAGGGGGCTACACCTTC. The chain combines TRBV20-1 with TRBJ1-2; perhaps TRBD1 as D (6 bases). Germline CDR1 is DFQATT and CDR2 is SNEGSKA (reference sequence). Trimming took 4 bases from V and 8 from J, leaving 8 bases between them. This CDR3 has 10 residues.

The gene calls are TRBV7-8 and TRBJ2-1, with 13 bases lining up with TRBD2. V lost 5 bases to trimming and J lost 3 bases; unmatched junction nucleotides: 7. Germline CDR1 SGHVS, CDR2 FQNEAQ. This CDR3 has 17 amino acids. The CDR3 nucleotides read TGTGCCAGCAGCCACCCTGGACTAGCGGGAGACTACAATGAGCAGTTCTTC. Protein: CASSHPGLAGDYNEQFF.

The chain employs TRBV9 and TRBJ2-7; 10 bases agree with TRBD2. The CDR3 totals 15 residues. V was clipped by 3 bases and J by 4 bases; unmatched bases: 7. The germline V gene encodes CDR1 SGDLS and CDR2 YYNGEE. DNA of the CDR3: TGTGCCAGCAGCGCAGGAGCGGGAGGGCCTTACGAGCAGTACTTC. This encodes CASSAGAGGPYEQYF.

The V gene is TRBV6-4, the J gene TRBJ1-2; 9 nucleotides match TRBD1. Trimming took 3 bases from V and 5 from J; bases not matched to a gene: 7. The CDR3 runs 15 residues. The germline gives CDR1 MRHNA, CDR2 SNTAGT. The CDR3 coding sequence is TGTGCCAGCAGTGAGACCGGGACAGGGCCGTATGGCTACACCTTC. It specifies CASSETGTGPYGYTF.

The rearrangement uses TRBV4-1 and TRBJ2-2, with 11 bases identical to TRBD2. Germline lookup yields CDR1 MGHRA and CDR2 YSYEKL. The length of the CDR3 is 17 residues. V lost 0 bases and J lost 0; bases outside the gene matches: 0. The CDR3 is CASSQEGLAANTGELFF. CDR3 coding DNA: TGCGCCAGCAGCCAAGAGGGACTAGCGGCGAACACCGGGGAGCTGTTTTTT.

The V gene is TRBV29-1, the J gene TRBJ2-7, with 10 positions matching TRBD1. The V gene's germline CDR1 is SQVTM and CDR2 ANQGSEA. With V trimmed by 3 bases and J by 5 bases, 4 bases remained unmatched. The CDR3 runs 13 residues. The CDR3 nucleotides are TGCAGCGTTGAGGGACAGGGGAAACACGAGCAGTACTTC. Amino acids: CSVEGQGKHEQYF.

The chain recombines TRBV2 with TRBJ1-2; no reliable D call. With 4 bases removed from V and 2 bases from J, the gap between germline ends came to 5 bases. CDR1 and CDR2 from the germline V gene are SNHLY and FYNNEI. This CDR3 spans 12 amino acids. CDR3 sequence reads: CASSVQNYGYTF. DNA of the CDR3: TGTGCCAGCAGTGTACAGAACTATGGCTACACCTTC.

This rearrangement joins TRBV28 to TRBJ2-3; 7 positions match TRBD1. This CDR3 is built from 14 residues. Germline CDR1 and CDR2: MDHEN and SYDVKM. The J segment lost 3 bases and the V segment lost 3 bases, leaving 3 bases of the junction unmatched. The CDR3 nucleotides read TGTGCCAGCAGTTTTAGGGGGCTTACAGATACGCAGTATTTT. Its translation is CASSFRGLTDTQYF.

The chain carries TRBV4-1 and TRBJ2-3, with TRBD2 matching over 7 bases. Germline CDR1 is MGHRA and CDR2 is YSYEKL. There are 16 residues in the CDR3. The V gene end was trimmed by 1 base and the J gene end by 9 bases; junction bases not matched to a gene: 13. This CDR3 is CASSQVGGPDLPTQYF. The CDR3 nucleotides read TGCGCCAGCAGCCAAGTGGGAGGGCCAGATCTTCCGACGCAGTATTTT.

The chain recombines TRBV27 with TRBJ2-5; D gene ambiguous. This CDR3 comprises 13 residues. V lost 6 bases and J lost 5, with 13 bases in between. Germline loops: CDR1 MNHEY, CDR2 SMNVEV (reference sequence). The CDR3 protein is CASRTAPWETQYF. The DNA of the CDR3 is TGTGCCAGCAGAACGGCCCCATGGGAGACCCAGTACTTC.

The rearrangement links TRBV2 to TRBJ2-3; 8 positions match TRBD2. The CDR3 consists of 15 residues. Trimming took 6 bases from V and 0 from J; bases not matched to a gene: 5. The V gene's germline CDR1 is SNHLY and CDR2 FYNNEI. The CDR3 nucleotides read TGTGCCAGCAGAGTAGCGGGAACTAGCACAGATACGCAGTATTTT. It specifies CASRVAGTSTDTQYF.

Regarding this clone: Other DNA sequences in this sample translate to the same CDR3. The DNA of the CDR3 is TGTGCCAGCAGCTTAACCCCTCGAACTGAAGCTTTCTTT. It codes for CASSLTPRTEAFF. The rearrangement joins TRBV7-3 to TRBJ1-1; D gene ambiguous. Trimming left V 0 bases short and J 5 bases short, with 7 bases between. The CDR3 covers 13 residues. The germline gives CDR1 SGHTA, CDR2 FQGTGA.

The chain joins TRBV5-1 to TRBJ2-5; no clear D. Germline V gene lookup returns CDR1 SGHRS and CDR2 YFSETQ. CDR3 length equals 13 residues. Trimming stripped 0 bases from V and 4 bases from J, with 7 bases between. Here the CDR3 reads CASSLGPLETQYF. As DNA, the CDR3 is TGCGCCAGCAGCTTGGGACCACTAGAGACCCAGTACTTC.

The chain combines TRBV5-8 with TRBJ1-3; 9 bases match TRBD1. The ends lost 5 bases at V and 4 bases at J; junction bases unmatched: 7. Germline loops: CDR1 SGHTS, CDR2 YDEGEE. The CDR3 contains 15 residues. CDR3 residues: CASSADRGIGNTIYF. The CDR3 DNA reads as TGTGCCAGCAGTGCGGACAGGGGAATCGGAAACACCATATATTTT. The full variable domain, with the rest looked up from reference TRBV5-8 and TRBJ1-3, is EAGVTQSPTHLIKTRGQQATLRCSPISGHTSVYWYQQALGLGLQFLLWYDEGEERNRGNFPPRFSGRQFPNYSSELNVNALELEDSALYLCASSADRGIGNTIYFGEGSWLTVV.

This clone was seen a few times. The V and J genes are TRBV21-1 and TRBJ2-1; the DNA was not compared with TRBD2, the D call given in the table. TRBV21-1 is given as a pseudogene. The CDR3 has 15 amino acids. The CDR3 sequence is CATPGGGSSYNEQFF. CDR3 DNA sequence: TGTGCCACCCCGGGGGGGGGAAGCTCCTACAATGAGCAGTTCTTC.

This clone was counted a single time. V and J are TRBV14 and TRBJ2-3; possible D gene TRBD2, 6 bases. CDR3 length equals 16 residues. Germline CDR1 reads SGHDN; CDR2 reads FVKESK. The V end lost 0 bases, the J end lost 4 bases, and 14 bases lay between the germline ends. As DNA, the CDR3 is TGTGCCAGCAGCCAAGATCCTAGCTGGAGGGCAGATACGCAGTATTTT. Translation gives CASSQDPSWRADTQYF.

This sequence joins TRBV28 and TRBJ2-3; D gene ambiguous. CDR3 size: 11 residues. Per germline, CDR1 MDHEN and CDR2 SYDVKM. V lost 8 bases, J lost 2 bases, and 5 bases lay in between. The CDR3 sequence is CASQNTDTQYF. For the CDR3, the DNA is TGTGCCAGCCAAAACACAGATACGCAGTATTTT.

The rearrangement links TRBV6-6 to TRBJ2-3; D may be TRBD1 or TRBD2 (5 bases each). This CDR3 has 13 residues. Germline-derived CDR1 and CDR2 are MNHNY and SVGAGI (reference sequence). Trimming stripped 4 bases from V and 8 bases from J, with 13 bases between. CDR3 sequence (DNA): TGTGCCAGCAGTTCCGTCGGGGCCGGTACGCAGTATTTT. The encoded protein is CASSSVGAGTQYF.